This T cell receptor beta chain was recorded in a study of control samples from healthy donors and cancer patients (dated by TCRdb to about 2020). Libraries came from the immunoSEQ multiplex PCR assay. The immuneACCESS repertoire file appears here via TCRdb, limited to in-frame rearrangements. These files lack a portion of the clones; in checked studies, under half of the deficit traces to unresolved V genes, and the cause of the others is not known. The table for this sample lists some 170,000 clones; around 94% of them were counted only once. The ten largest clones represent less than 15% of the sample. As regards this clone: Its antigen is unknown. Base quality data are lacking; no much larger clone is found one base away.

At the junction V is shortened by 3 bases and J by 1 base, with 6 bases in between. Taken from the germline V gene (reference sequence), the CDR1 and CDR2 loops are DFQATT and SNEGSKA. Including the terminal cysteine and phenylalanine, the CDR3 comprises 12 residues. Only the CDR3 DNA is retained, 36 bases long and in frame from the first base. Material: PBMCs. Rearrangement joined TRBV20-1 to TRBJ1-2, with the D gene too uncertain to name. The sequence came from a man between 60 and 75 years old with colorectal cancer. In nucleotide form, the sequence is TGCAGTGCTAGTCCGGATAACTATGGCTACACCTTC. It is translated as CSASPDNYGYTF.